This T cell receptor beta chain was profiled in a study of blood T cell repertoires in COVID-19. Study as a whole: Researchers got acute and convalescent COVID-19 samples from the United States, Italy and Spain.

The study recruited people aged about 18 to 95 years across approximately 25 US areas. Clinical history as reported by participants underpinned cohort assignment. Under the authors' procedure: Scientists estimated how many nucleated cells there were by amplifying reference gene primers. Clones were read by immunoSEQ multiplex PCR, and TCRdb kept only the in-frame ones, dropping some. The V and J calls and clone size come from that table; D and trimming were worked out from the DNA. The table shows fewer than 200,000 clones, with 82% occurring only once. Sequences were obtained from PBMCs or T cells enriched from blood (not recorded which). This clonotype was obtained from a woman aged 55-70 years with acute COVID-19.

In nucleotides, the CDR3 is TGTGCCAGCAGCTTAGACCATACAACCCAGTACTTC. Translation gives CASSLDHTTQYF. The gene calls are TRBV7-2 and TRBJ2-5; no firm D call. Trimming cost V 1 base and J 8 bases, with 8 bases left between them. Germline loops: CDR1 SGHTA, CDR2 FQGNSA. This CDR3 spans 12 amino acids.